This entry features one TCR beta chain sequence. Trimming removed 4 bases at V and 1 base at J, with 13 bases between. The CDR3 extends over 16 amino acids. Germline CDR1 and CDR2: KGHDR and SFDVKD. A template switching step contributed a universal primer site, while unique molecular identifiers were present in the cDNA. TCRdb analysed the 5' RACE reads with MiXCR anew, one entry per CDR3 protein. The sample contains about 890,000 distinct CDR3 sequences, about 12% of which appear only once. These data are taken from a study of identical twins. These sequences were also reported in another study, on yellow fever vaccine responses in identical twins.

The sequenced sample consisted of PBMCs. The TCR comes from a woman aged 18-35 years in good health. This chain links TRBV24-1 with TRBJ2-1, with D unclear. The CDR3 DNA reads as TGTGCCACCAGTGACACGGACCCTCTATCCTACAATGAGCAGTTCTTC. This sequence encodes CATSDTDPLSYNEQFF.